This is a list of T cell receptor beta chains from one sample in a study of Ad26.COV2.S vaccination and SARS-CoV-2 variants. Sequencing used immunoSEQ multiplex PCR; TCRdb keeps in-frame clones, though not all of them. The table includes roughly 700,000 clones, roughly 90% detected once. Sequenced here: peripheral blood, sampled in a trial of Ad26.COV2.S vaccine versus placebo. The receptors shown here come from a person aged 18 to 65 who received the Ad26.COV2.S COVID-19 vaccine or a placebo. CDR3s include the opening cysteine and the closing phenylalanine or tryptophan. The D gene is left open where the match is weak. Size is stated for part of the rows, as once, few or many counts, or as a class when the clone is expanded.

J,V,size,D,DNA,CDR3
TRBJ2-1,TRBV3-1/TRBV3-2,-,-,TGTGCCAGCAGCCAGGGGACAAACAATGAGCAGTTCTTC,CASSQGTNNEQFF
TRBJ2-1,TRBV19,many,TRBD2,TGTGCCAGCGGACTAGCGGGAGGGATTGAGCAGTTCTTC,CASGLAGGIEQFF
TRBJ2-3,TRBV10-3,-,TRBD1,TGTGCCATCAGTGGGGGACAGTCTAGCACAGATACGCAGTATTTT,CAISGGQSSTDTQYF
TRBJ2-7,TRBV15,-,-,TGTGCCACCAGCAGAGGGGACGAGCAGTACTTC,CATSRGDEQYF
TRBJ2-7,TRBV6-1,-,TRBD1,TGTGCCAGCAGTGAAGCCGCACCGGGACAGGGTTCCTACGAGCAGTACTTC,CASSEAAPGQGSYEQYF
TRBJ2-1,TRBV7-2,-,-,TGTGCCAGCAGCTTAGTAGTTGGCGGGAAGCAGTTCTTC,CASSLVVGGKQFF
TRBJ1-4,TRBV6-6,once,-,TGTGCCAGTATGGACCGGGCGGCTAATGAAAAACTGTTTTTT,CASMDRAANEKLFF
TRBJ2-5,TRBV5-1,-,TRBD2,TGCGCCAGCCTACGGCGAGGGGGACTAGCGGAAGAGACCCAGTACTTC,CASLRRGGLAEETQYF
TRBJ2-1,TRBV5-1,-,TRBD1,TGCGCCAGCAGCTACGGGACAGGGTCGGGCGACAATGAGCAGTTCTTC,CASSYGTGSGDNEQFF
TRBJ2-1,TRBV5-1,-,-,TGCGCCAGCAGCAGGGAACGGTTGGATGAGCAGTTCTTC,CASSRERLDEQFF
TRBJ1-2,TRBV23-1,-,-,TGCGCCAGCAGTCCTAGCCTTAAGGCCCCTAACTATGGCTACACCTTC,CASSPSLKAPNYGYTF
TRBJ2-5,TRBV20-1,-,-,TGCAGTGCTAGAGGTCAAGAGACCCAGTACTTC,CSARGQETQYF
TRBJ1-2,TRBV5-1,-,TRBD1,TGCGCCAGCAGCTTGGGGCCCGGGACAGATAACTATGGCTACACCTTC,CASSLGPGTDNYGYTF
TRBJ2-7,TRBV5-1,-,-,TGCGCCAGCAGCTTGGCAGGGGCTAGCAGATCCTACGAGCAGTACTTC,CASSLAGASRSYEQYF
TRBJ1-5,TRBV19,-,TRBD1,TGTGCCAGTATAGAAGGACAGGGGTACAATCAGCCCCAGCATTTT,CASIEGQGYNQPQHF
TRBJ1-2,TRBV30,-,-,TGTGCCTTTCCACGGGCTGGGGGTGGCTACACCTTC,CAFPRAGGGYTF
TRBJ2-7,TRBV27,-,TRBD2,TGTGCCAGCAGGGGAGGGACGTTTACCGGCGAGCAGTACTTC,CASRGGTFTGEQYF
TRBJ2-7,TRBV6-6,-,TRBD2,TGTGCCAGCAGTTGGGTACTAGCGGGCGAGCAGTACTTC,CASSWVLAGEQYF
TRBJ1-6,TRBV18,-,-,TGTGCCAGCTCACCACCGCCAGGAGATTCACCCCTCCACTTT,CASSPPPGDSPLHF
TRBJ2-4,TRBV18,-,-,TGTGCCAGCTCACCACCGGAAGGGACACCAGGTAGCATTCAGTACTTC,CASSPPEGTPGSIQYF
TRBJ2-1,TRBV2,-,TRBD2,TGTGCCGGGGGGGTCAATTCCTACAATGAGCAGTTCTTC,CAGGVNSYNEQFF
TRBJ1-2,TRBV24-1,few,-,TGTGCCACCAGTGATGGGTCGGCCTATGGCTACACCTTC,CATSDGSAYGYTF
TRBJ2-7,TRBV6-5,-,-,TGTGCCAGCCCTGGACCCCTGTACGAGCAGTACTTC,CASPGPLYEQYF
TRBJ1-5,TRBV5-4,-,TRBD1,TGTGCCAACCAACAGGGGAGCAATCAGCCCCAGCATTTT,CANQQGSNQPQHF
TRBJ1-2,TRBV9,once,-,TGTGCCAGCAGCGTAGCAGACGATATCCGTGGCTACACCTTC,CASSVADDIRGYTF
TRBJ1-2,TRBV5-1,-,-,TGCGCCAGCAGCTTCGGATCATCCTGGGATGGCTACACCTTC,CASSFGSSWDGYTF
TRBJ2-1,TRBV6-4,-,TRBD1,TGTGCCAGCAGGAGACAGGGGGGTGATGAGCAGTTCTTC,CASRRQGGDEQFF
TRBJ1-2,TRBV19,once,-,TGTGCCAGTAGTTATTCGACACAGGGTCTCTATGGCTACACCTTC,CASSYSTQGLYGYTF
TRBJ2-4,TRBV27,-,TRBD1,TGTGCCAGCAGTTTGGGGCAGGGGGCCAACATTCAGTACTTC,CASSLGQGANIQYF
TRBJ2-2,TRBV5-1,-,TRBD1,TGCGCCAGCAGCTTTGAACAGGGGATTAGCACCGGGGAGCTGTTTTTT,CASSFEQGISTGELFF
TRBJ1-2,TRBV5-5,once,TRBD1,TGTGCCAGCAGCATGCGACCCGGGACAGACTATGGCTACACCTTC,CASSMRPGTDYGYTF
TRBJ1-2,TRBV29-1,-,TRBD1,TGCAGCGTTGATCCCTGGACAGGGGCAGGTGGCTACACCTTC,CSVDPWTGAGGYTF
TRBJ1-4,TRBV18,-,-,TGTGCCAGCTCTCGTGGGGAGGAGGAAAAACTGTTTTTT,CASSRGEEEKLFF
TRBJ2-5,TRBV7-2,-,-,TGTGCCAGCAGCTTAGCCACCCAAGAGACCCAGTACTTC,CASSLATQETQYF
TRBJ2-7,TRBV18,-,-,TGTGCCAGCTCACCCGGGGATGGCTACGAGCAGTACTTC,CASSPGDGYEQYF
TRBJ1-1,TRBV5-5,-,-,TGTGCCAGCAGCTTCCAGGGTGGAGACACTGAAGCTTTCTTT,CASSFQGGDTEAFF
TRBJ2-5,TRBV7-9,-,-,TGTGCCAGCTCGGTTACGGTAGGGGAGACCCAGTACTTC,CASSVTVGETQYF
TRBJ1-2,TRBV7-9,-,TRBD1,TGTGCCAGCAGCGAAGCTGGACAGGGAATCTATGGCTACACCTTC,CASSEAGQGIYGYTF
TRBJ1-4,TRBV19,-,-,TGTGCCAGTAGTACTGGAACAGGGAAAGGAAAACTGTTTTTT,CASSTGTGKGKLFF
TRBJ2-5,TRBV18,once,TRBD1,TGTGCCAGCTCACAGACAGGGGCCCTGGGGACCCAGTACTTC,CASSQTGALGTQYF
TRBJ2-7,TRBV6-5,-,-,TGTGCCAGCAGTTACTCGCCTAGCCGTTCCTACGAGCAGTACTTC,CASSYSPSRSYEQYF
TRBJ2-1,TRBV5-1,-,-,TGCGCCAGCAGCTTCCAGGGGCCCTACAATGAGCAGTTCTTC,CASSFQGPYNEQFF
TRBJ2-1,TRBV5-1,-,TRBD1,TGCGCCAGCAGCTCGCCGGGACAGGGCCTCAATGAGCAGTTCTTC,CASSSPGQGLNEQFF
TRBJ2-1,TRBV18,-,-,TGTGCCAGCTCACCTAGAAGGGCCTGGGACAATGAGCAGTTCTTC,CASSPRRAWDNEQFF
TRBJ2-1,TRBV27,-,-,TGTGCCAGCAGTGCGACTAGTATATATGAGCAGTTCTTC,CASSATSIYEQFF
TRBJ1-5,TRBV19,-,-,TGTGCCAGTACCAGCGTCGGGGGAAATCAGCCCCAGCATTTT,CASTSVGGNQPQHF
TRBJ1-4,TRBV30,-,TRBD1,TGTGCCTGGAGCTCACAGGGGTCTGGGGAAAAACTGTTTTTT,CAWSSQGSGEKLFF
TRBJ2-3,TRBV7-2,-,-,TGTGCCAGCAGGGCGGGTGGAGATACGCAGTATTTT,CASRAGGDTQYF
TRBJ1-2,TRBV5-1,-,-,TGCGCCAGCAGCTTGGCCACTAATTCCTATGGCTACACCTTC,CASSLATNSYGYTF
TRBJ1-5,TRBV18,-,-,TGTGCCAGCTCACCAGGGGGAGGGGAGGCCTTTCAGCCCCAGCATTTT,CASSPGGGEAFQPQHF
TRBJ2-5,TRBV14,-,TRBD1,TGTGCCAGCGCGGAATGGGTCACAGGGGTTCAAGAGACCCAGTACTTC,CASAEWVTGVQETQYF
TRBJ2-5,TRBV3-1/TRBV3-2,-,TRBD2,TGTGCCAGCAGCCCGGGACTAGCGGGAGTGGAGACCCAGTACTTC,CASSPGLAGVETQYF
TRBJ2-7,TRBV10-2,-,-,TGCGCCAGCGGGTCCGGGGACGAGCAGTACTTC,CASGSGDEQYF
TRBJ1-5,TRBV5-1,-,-,TGCGCCAGCAGCTTCGGCGGCTTGAATCAGCCCCAGCATTTT,CASSFGGLNQPQHF
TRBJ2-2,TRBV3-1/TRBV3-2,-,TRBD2,TGTGCCAGCAGCCAAGATTACGGCGGGATACTAGCGGGAGAAGTCGGGGAGCTGTTTTTT,CASSQDYGGILAGEVGELFF
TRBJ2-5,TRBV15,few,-,TGTGCCACCAGCAGATGGAAGGAGCCCCAGTACTTC,CATSRWKEPQYF
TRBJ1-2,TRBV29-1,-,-,TGCAGCGTTGACGGGACACAGGAGTCCTATGGCTACACCTTC,CSVDGTQESYGYTF
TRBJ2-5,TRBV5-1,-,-,TGCGCCAGCAGTTATTTTGAGACCCAGTACTTC,CASSYFETQYF
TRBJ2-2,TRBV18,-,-,TGTGCCAGCTCACTTTTTCCGGAGGCCGGGGAGCTGTTTTTT,CASSLFPEAGELFF
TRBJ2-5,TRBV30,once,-,TGTGCCTGGAGTGGGGGGGTTCGAGAGACCCAGTACTTC,CAWSGGVRETQYF